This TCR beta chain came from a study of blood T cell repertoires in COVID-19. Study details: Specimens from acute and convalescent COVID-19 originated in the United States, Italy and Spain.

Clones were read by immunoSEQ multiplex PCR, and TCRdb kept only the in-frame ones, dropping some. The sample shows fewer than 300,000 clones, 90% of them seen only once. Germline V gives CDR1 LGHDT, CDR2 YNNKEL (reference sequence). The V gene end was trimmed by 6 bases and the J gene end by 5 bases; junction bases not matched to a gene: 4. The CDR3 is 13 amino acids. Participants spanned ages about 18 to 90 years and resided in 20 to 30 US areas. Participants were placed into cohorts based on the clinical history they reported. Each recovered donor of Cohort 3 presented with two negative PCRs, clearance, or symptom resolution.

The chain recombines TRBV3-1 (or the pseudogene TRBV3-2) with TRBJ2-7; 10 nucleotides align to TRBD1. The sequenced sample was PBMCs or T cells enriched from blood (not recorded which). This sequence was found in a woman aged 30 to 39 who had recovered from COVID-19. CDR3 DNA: TGTGCCAGCAGTCTGACAGGGGGCCACGAGCAGTACTTC. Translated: CASSLTGGHEQYF.